This TCR beta chain was sequenced for a study of OX40 agonist ivuxolimab in advanced cancers. Overall study: Patients' therapy was ivuxolimab, an antibody that acts as an agonist of OX40 (CD134). Every 2 weeks, patients got intravenous ivuxolimab at one of six dose levels (0.01-10 mg/kg). Findings of the study overall: Expanded clones belonging to CD8+ T cells outnumbered, on average, those of CD4+.

V was shortened by 2 bases and J by 7 bases, with 9 bases between the two germline ends. CDR1 is SEHNR, CDR2 FQNEAQ, per germline (reference sequence). The CDR3 is made up of 13 amino acids. In regard to this clone: Antigen specificity is unknown.

Sequenced by immunoSEQ multiplex PCR; TCRdb stores in-frame clones only, minus some. The table lists around 60,000 clones, about 88% of them singletons. The V gene is TRBV7-9, the J gene TRBJ2-1; D remains unclear. The sample in question was CD4+ or CD8+ T cells sorted from blood, obtained in a trial of the OX40 agonist ivuxolimab. This receptor was obtained from an adult with an advanced solid tumor such as melanoma, head and neck, liver or kidney cancer. CDR3 nucleotide sequence: TGTGCCAGCAGCTTACCCCCGTGGAATGAGCAGTTCTTC. It translates to CASSLPPWNEQFF.